These 3 T cell receptor beta chains came from one sample sequenced in a study of blood T cells in healthy people across ages. With a J-beta primer mix and a sample-barcoded 5' primer, a second PCR ran roughly 6 to 12 cycles. TCRdb itself ran the 5' RACE reads through MiXCR, one entry per CDR3 protein. The sample consists of 950,000 to 1,200,000 distinct CDR3 sequences, under 40% of them appearing once. The sequencing sample was made of blood. All receptors derive from a man between 18 and 29 years old in good health.

V usage is TRBV18 and J usage is TRBJ2-1; D possibly uses TRBD1 or TRBD2 (5 bases each). V shed 5 bases and J shed 5 bases, with 13 bases lying between them. Germline-derived CDR1 and CDR2 are KGHSH and LQKENI. CDR3 size: 14 residues. The CDR3 nucleotides are TGTGCCAGCTCAAACGGGGCAGGGAACAATGAGCAGTTCTTC. Protein sequence: CASSNGAGNNEQFF.

The table lists this clonotype with a few counts. The chain recombines TRBV5-1 with TRBJ2-5; 7 nucleotides match TRBD1. The V gene's germline CDR1 is SGHRS and CDR2 YFSETQ. The junction had 5 bases not matched to a gene; V was cut back by 4 bases and J by 2 bases. This CDR3 comprises 14 residues. As DNA, the CDR3 is TGCGCCAGCAGCAAAGGGACAGAGCAAGAGACCCAGTACTTC. As protein: CASSKGTEQETQYF.

Ten or more counts support this clonotype. The chain carries TRBV6-5 and TRBJ2-7; maybe TRBD1 (6 bases). The CDR3 runs to 16 residues. Germline V gives CDR1 MNHEY, CDR2 SVGAGI. Trimming left V 0 bases short and J 3 bases short, with 15 bases between. The DNA of the CDR3 is TGTGCCAGCAGTTACTCTCCAGGGGATACCAACTACGAGCAGTACTTC. Residues: CASSYSPGDTNYEQYF.